What follows are 20 T cell receptor beta chains derived from one specimen sequenced in a study of blood T cell repertoires in COVID-19. The protocol was immunoSEQ multiplex PCR, while the TCRdb copy is restricted to in-frame clones and leaves out a portion. Of 150,000 to 200,000 clones in the sample, about 85% are singletons; the top ten hold under 6%. The sample taken for sequencing was peripheral blood. The receptors were sampled from a woman in her 50s with COVID-19, enrolled during active disease.

The genes are TRBV11-1 and TRBJ1-4, with D possibly TRBD1 on 5 matching bases. The germline V gene has CDR1 SGHAT and CDR2 FQDESV (reference sequence). V was trimmed by 5 bases and J by 0 bases, leaving 13 bases between them. The CDR3 runs to 16 residues. The CDR3 nucleotides read TGTGCCAGCAGCCCCAGGGTGCACTCAACTAATGAAAAACTGTTTTTT. Translating it yields CASSPRVHSTNEKLFF.

The chain links TRBV7-3 to TRBJ1-6; D ambiguous. Trimming pared 1 base from V and 7 bases from J, leaving 8 bases between. The CDR3 runs 14 residues. Germline CDR1 and CDR2: SGHTA and FQGTGA. CDR3 sequence (DNA): TGTGCCAGCAGCTTAAACGGGATGAATTCACCCCTCCACTTT. This codes for CASSLNGMNSPLHF. Combining the CDR3 with reference TRBV7-3 and TRBJ1-6 gives the whole variable domain GAGVSQTPSNKVTEKGKYVELRCDPISGHTALYWYRQSLGQGPEFLIYFQGTGAADDSGLPNDRFFAVRPEGSVSTLKIQRTERGDSAVYLCASSLNGMNSPLHFGNGTRLTVT.

The rearrangement joins TRBV12-3 or TRBV12-4 to TRBJ1-6; 7 positions match TRBD1. The trim removed 2 bases at V and 9 bases at J, leaving 1 base unmatched. The length of the CDR3 is 13 residues. This chain's CDR3 is CASSLYRGSPLHF. DNA of the CDR3: TGTGCCAGCAGTTTATACAGGGGTTCACCCCTCCACTTT.

For the CDR3, the DNA is TGTGCCAGTACCCCAACGGGTTACACCGGGGAGCTGTTTTTT. This sequence encodes CASTPTGYTGELFF. The V gene is TRBV19, the J gene TRBJ2-2; D call uncertain. This CDR3 spans 14 amino acids. In germline, CDR1 is LNHDA, CDR2 SQIVND (reference sequence). V dropped 7 bases and J dropped 3 bases, with 12 bases sitting between them.

The J gene is TRBJ2-7, the V gene TRBV7-6; TRBD1 might be the D (6 bases). The CDR3 totals 15 residues. Germline CDR1 reads SGHVS; CDR2 reads FNYEAQ. V lost 1 base, J lost 3 bases, and 13 bases lay in between. CDR3 DNA sequence: TGTGCCAGCAGCTTAGTGTTCGGACAGAGCTACGAGCAGTACTTC. It yields the protein CASSLVFGQSYEQYF.

This rearrangement joins TRBV7-6 to TRBJ1-4; 8 nucleotides match TRBD1. With V trimmed by 3 bases and J by 2 bases, 5 bases remained unmatched. This CDR3 spans 16 amino acids. In germline, CDR1 is SGHVS, CDR2 FNYEAQ. The CDR3 reads CASSLGRGRTNEKLFF. For the CDR3, the DNA is TGTGCCAGCAGCTTGGGCAGGGGGCGGACTAATGAAAAACTGTTTTTT.

This clone was seen a few times. This specimen includes other DNA sequences encoding the same CDR3. J is TRBJ1-5 and V is TRBV6-6, with unresolved D. CDR1 and CDR2 (germline): MNHNY, SVGAGI (reference sequence). The germline V and J ends were trimmed by 3 bases and 1 base, with 7 bases remaining between them. CDR3 size: 14 residues. CDR3 residues: CASSYGESNQPQHF. CDR3 DNA: TGTGCCAGCAGTTATGGGGAGAGCAATCAGCCCCAGCATTTT.

DNA of the CDR3: TGTGCCAGCAAACAGGGGTTCTGGGCTGAAGCTTTCTTT. Translation gives CASKQGFWAEAFF. The chain is built from TRBV5-6 and TRBJ1-1; 7 nucleotides agree with TRBD1. Per germline, CDR1 SGHDT and CDR2 YYEEEE. The ends lost 6 bases at V and 6 bases at J; junction bases unmatched: 8. This CDR3 comprises 13 residues.

J is TRBJ2-7 and V is TRBV9, with TRBD2 identical over 10 bases. The CDR3 loop spans 15 amino acids. Germline CDR1 reads SGDLS; CDR2 reads YYNGEE. V lost 3 bases and J lost 4; bases outside the gene matches: 7. The CDR3 region has the DNA TGTGCCAGCAGCGCCACTAGCGGGGCTGTGTACGAGCAGTACTTC. It is translated as CASSATSGAVYEQYF.

The chain links TRBV7-9 to TRBJ2-2, with D possibly TRBD2 on 6 matching bases. V gave up 1 base and J gave up 4 bases, with 10 bases separating them. This CDR3 has 15 residues. Germline-derived CDR1 and CDR2 are SEHNR and FQNEAQ (reference sequence). This chain's CDR3 is CASSLGATSTGELFF. In nucleotides, the CDR3 is TGTGCCAGCAGCTTAGGGGCGACTAGCACCGGGGAGCTGTTTTTT. The full variable domain, rest sourced from reference TRBV7-9 and TRBJ2-2, is DTGVSQNPRHKITKRGQNVTFRCDPISEHNRLYWYRQTLGQGPEFLTYFQNEAQLEKSRLLSDRFSAERPKGSFSTLEIQRTEQGDSAMYLCASSLGATSTGELFFGEGSRLTVL.

The table lists this clone with a few counts. The chain combines TRBV6-5 with TRBJ1-6; D possibly corresponds to TRBD1 (6 bases). The CDR3 loop spans 14 amino acids. Trimming removed 7 bases from V and 5 bases from J, with 12 bases in between. Germline V gene lookup returns CDR1 MNHEY and CDR2 SVGAGI. The DNA of the CDR3 is TGTGCCAGCAACCACGGACAGCATAATTCACCCCTCCACTTT. Protein: CASNHGQHNSPLHF.

A remark on this clone: The sample holds other DNA sequences that translate to the same CDR3. The chain combines TRBV3-1 (or the pseudogene TRBV3-2) with TRBJ1-1, with 9 positions matching TRBD1. The ends lost 3 bases at V and 2 bases at J; junction bases unmatched: 7. This CDR3 is 16 amino acids long. The germline CDR1 and CDR2 sequences are LGHDT and YNNKEL (reference sequence). This chain's CDR3 is CASSQLPGQGNTEAFF. DNA of the CDR3: TGTGCCAGCAGCCAGTTACCGGGACAGGGTAACACTGAAGCTTTCTTT.

This clone has just a few counts. The V gene is TRBV18, the J gene TRBJ1-3; D may be TRBD1 (6 bases). Germline V gene sequence: CDR1 KGHSH, CDR2 LQKENI. The germline V and J ends were trimmed by 0 bases and 2 bases, with 11 bases remaining between them. This CDR3 spans 16 amino acids. The CDR3 loop reads CASSPPTGKAGNTIYF. CDR3 sequence (DNA): TGTGCCAGCTCACCACCGACAGGAAAGGCTGGAAACACCATATATTTT. The complete variable domain, with remaining parts taken from reference TRBV18 and TRBJ1-3, reads NAGVMQNPRHLVRRRGQEARLRCSPMKGHSHVYWYRQLPEEGLKFMVYLQKENIIDESGMPKERFSAEFPKEGPSILRIQQVVRGDSAAYFCASSPPTGKAGNTIYFGEGSWLTVV.

CDR3 in amino acids: CASSARPGANNEQFF. Written as DNA, the CDR3 is TGTGCCAGCAGTGCCAGACCAGGGGCAAACAATGAGCAGTTCTTC. The chain uses TRBV2 and TRBJ2-1; tentatively, D is TRBD1 (6 bases). The germline V and J ends were trimmed by 4 bases and 5 bases, with 15 bases remaining between them. CDR1 and CDR2 (germline): SNHLY, FYNNEI. The CDR3 is 15 residues long.

The chain combines TRBV7-8 with TRBJ2-5; D may be TRBD1 (6 bases). CDR1 is SGHVS and CDR2 is FQNEAQ in the germline V gene. V was pared by 3 bases and J by 1 base, with 6 bases between. This CDR3 spans 13 amino acids. CDR3: CASSLDSQETQYF. In DNA, the CDR3 is TGTGCCAGCAGCTTGGACAGCCAAGAGACCCAGTACTTC.

This clone was counted a few times. The J gene is TRBJ2-3, the V gene TRBV6-4; 9 nucleotides match TRBD2. Germline assignment: CDR1 MRHNA and CDR2 SNTAGT. The CDR3 totals 15 residues. Trimming took 3 bases from V and 8 from J; bases not matched to a gene: 9. The DNA for the CDR3 is TGTGCCAGCAGTGAGTCTGGCGGGGGGGCCGCTACGCAGTATTTT. It codes for CASSESGGGAATQYF.

The chain couples TRBV5-6 to TRBJ2-7; D is uncertain. The CDR3 is 13 residues long. The germline V gene has CDR1 SGHDT and CDR2 YYEEEE. V lost 4 bases to trimming and J lost 7 bases, with 15 bases between them. The CDR3 loop is CASSRASGREQYF. CDR3 nucleotides: TGTGCCAGCAGCCGAGCTAGTGGTAGGGAGCAGTACTTC. The full variable domain, with the rest looked up from reference TRBV5-6 and TRBJ2-7, is DAGVTQSPTHLIKTRGQQVTLRCSPKSGHDTVSWYQQALGQGPQFIFQYYEEEERQRGNFPDRFSGHQFPNYSSELNVNALLLGDSALYLCASSRASGREQYFGPGTRLTVT.

V usage is TRBV19 and J usage is TRBJ2-3; a possible D gene is TRBD1 (6 bases). Trimming stripped 8 bases from V and 4 bases from J, with 19 bases between. The CDR3 spans 15 residues. CDR1 is LNHDA, CDR2 SQIVND, per germline (reference sequence). CDR3 in amino acids: CASGSRGYEADTQYF. For the CDR3, the DNA is TGTGCCAGTGGGTCCAGGGGTTACGAAGCAGATACGCAGTATTTT.

The chain has TRBV14 and TRBJ2-1, with TRBD1 matching over 9 bases. Trimming cost V 4 bases and J 8 bases; bases outside gene matches: 9. Germline assignment: CDR1 SGHDN and CDR2 FVKESK. The CDR3 has 15 amino acids. In nucleotides, the CDR3 is TGTGCCAGCAGCCCCTGGGACAGGGAGGAGGATGAGCAGTTCTTC. Translating gives CASSPWDREEDEQFF.

The rearrangement uses TRBV7-9 and TRBJ2-3, with D perhaps matching TRBD1 (6 bases). The CDR3 is made up of 14 amino acids. V gave up 4 bases and J gave up 1 base, with 9 bases separating them. The germline gives CDR1 SEHNR, CDR2 FQNEAQ (reference sequence). In nucleotides, the CDR3 is TGTGCCAGCAGCTACGAGGGGGGCACAGATACGCAGTATTTT. It encodes CASSYEGGTDTQYF.